The T cell receptor beta chain under discussion was sequenced for a study of T-cell memory formation after mild COVID-19. V was shortened by 3 bases and J by 0 bases, with 19 bases between the two germline ends. Germline V gene lookup returns CDR1 MGHRA and CDR2 YSYEKL. The CDR3 runs 18 residues. Using its own MiXCR run on the 5' RACE reads, TCRdb lists one record per CDR3 protein. The data hold fewer than 650,000 distinct CDR3 sequences, with 20% to 25% observed a single time. The rearrangement uses TRBV4-1 and TRBJ2-3, with D maybe TRBD2 (5 bases). This clonotype originated in an adult woman who had mild COVID-19 (a few samples of this study predate the infection). Cell type and time point are not known. Specimen: PBMCs or a T cell subset sorted from them (not recorded which). The CDR3 loop is CASSHEGIVEVSTDTQYF. The CDR3 DNA follows: TGCGCCAGCAGCCACGAGGGAATCGTGGAGGTTAGCACAGATACGCAGTATTTT.